This record covers a single TCR beta chain. V was shortened by 0 bases and J by 4 bases, with 9 bases between the two germline ends. Germline V gene sequence: CDR1 MNHNS, CDR2 SASEGT. CDR3 length: 14 residues. This specimen comes from a study of PD-1 blockade in mismatch repair-deficient tumors. This table comes from immunoSEQ multiplex PCR, and its TCRdb copy is limited to in-frame clones, with some not included. The table includes more than 85,000 clones, roughly four fifths detected once. This sequence joins TRBV6-1 and TRBJ1-1, with D tentatively TRBD1 (5 bases). The TCR sequence derives from an adult with mismatch repair-deficient cancer. Source: peripheral blood, taken roughly 36 weeks after starting pembrolizumab. For the CDR3, the DNA is TGTGCCAGCAGTGAAGCTTACCAGGGCACTGAAGCTTTCTTT. This encodes CASSEAYQGTEAFF.